This T cell receptor (beta chain) was identified during a study of shared clonotypes between healthy human individuals. Clones were read by immunoSEQ multiplex PCR, and TCRdb kept only the in-frame ones, dropping some. Among roughly 2,500,000 clones, roughly 93% were seen once, and the ten largest hold approximately 0.36%. V lost 2 bases, J lost 0 bases, and 12 bases stayed unmatched. The germline gives CDR1 GTSNPN, CDR2 SVGIG (reference sequence). This CDR3 contains 18 residues. V usage is TRBV30 and J usage is TRBJ2-2; 7 nucleotides align to TRBD2. The TCR originated in a man between 18 and 29 years old in good health. Some clones in this sample may be carry-over from other donors' samples. The sample taken for sequencing was naive CD4+ T cells from PBMCs. Subset: CD45RA+ positively selected. Written as DNA, the CDR3 is TGTGCCTGGAGTACACGAAGGAGCGGGACGACGAACACCGGGGAGCTGTTTTTT. It translates to CAWSTRRSGTTNTGELFF.